This T cell receptor (beta chain) was captured in a study of cytomegalovirus exposure and HLA in healthy donors. Primers included in the PCR were 60 Vbeta and 13 Jbeta primers. Assay: immunoSEQ multiplex PCR; the TCRdb copy retains only in-frame clones and omits some. The table shows 160,000 or so clones, with around 79% occurring only once. The sequenced material came from PBMCs. The sequence came from a man aged 35-49 years in good health and CMV-seropositive.

The CDR3 protein is CASLRWSGNNEQFF. CDR3 in DNA: TGTGCCAGCCTACGGTGGAGCGGAAACAATGAGCAGTTCTTC. The chain recombines TRBV6-1 with TRBJ2-1, with D possibly matching TRBD2 (5 bases). The CDR3 sequence is 14 residues long. The germline V gene has CDR1 MNHNS and CDR2 SASEGT. With 8 bases removed from V and 5 bases from J, the gap between germline ends came to 16 bases.